Listed below are T cell receptor beta chains from one sample, sequenced in a study of T-cell reconstitution after alpha-beta-depleted transplantation in children. TCRdb reprocessed the PCR reads via MiXCR and lists one record per CDR3 protein. The table has around 450,000 distinct CDR3 sequences, 15% to 20% seen once; the top ten hold 25% to 30%. The sequences come from PBMCs, mostly from graft donor cells, collected 360 days after TCRalphabeta/CD19-depleted stem cell transplant. The receptors stem from a boy less than two years old who had a stem cell transplant for Wiskott-Aldrich syndrome, so the T cells may come from the graft donor. Both conserved end residues are part of each CDR3. The order of the fields is D gene, clone size, J gene, V gene, CDR3 protein, CDR3 DNA. A D gene is named only where the DNA matches it firmly. Expanded clones get a size class; other rows say once, few or many, or leave the size out.

. few TRBJ1-1 TRBV29-1 CSVRDQRSKTEAFF TGCAGCGTCAGGGATCAGCGGAGCAAGACTGAAGCTTTCTTT
TRBD1 . TRBJ1-1 TRBV29-1 CSVGQGSNTEAFF TGCAGCGTGGGACAGGGCTCGAACACTGAAGCTTTCTTT
TRBD1 . TRBJ2-7 TRBV7-9 CASTPGQSGIYEQYF TGTGCCAGCACCCCGGGACAGTCGGGGATATACGAGCAGTACTTC
. few TRBJ2-7 TRBV5-1 CASSAGSAPTYEQYF TGCGCCAGCAGCGCCGGGAGCGCTCCGACCTACGAGCAGTACTTC
TRBD2 few TRBJ2-1 TRBV20-1 CSALPGGGTYNEQFF TGCAGTGCCCTTCCTGGCGGGGGGACCTACAATGAGCAGTTCTTC
. . TRBJ2-2 TRBV10-3 CAISWRAGQPGELFF TGTGCCATCAGTTGGCGGGCGGGCCAGCCCGGGGAGCTGTTTTTT
TRBD2 few TRBJ2-7 TRBV7-9 CASSLWGGETPYEQYF TGTGCCAGCAGCTTATGGGGGGGGGAGACCCCCTACGAGCAGTACTTC
TRBD2 . TRBJ2-1 TRBV7-8 CASSPRLAGGEYNEQFF TGTGCCAGCAGCCCTCGACTAGCGGGAGGAGAATACAATGAGCAGTTCTTC
. few TRBJ2-1 TRBV3-1 CASSRKGDVYNEQFF TGTGCCAGCAGTCGAAAAGGGGACGTTTACAATGAGCAGTTCTTC
. few TRBJ2-2 TRBV5-1 CASSQEINTGELFF TGCGCCAGCAGCCAAGAGATAAACACCGGGGAGCTGTTTTTT
TRBD2 few TRBJ2-5 TRBV11-2 CASAGTSGLQETQYF TGTGCCAGCGCCGGGACTAGCGGGCTCCAAGAGACCCAGTACTTC
TRBD2 . TRBJ2-1 TRBV7-2 CASSFLAGGPLDEQFF TGTGCCAGCAGCTTTCTAGCGGGAGGGCCGTTGGATGAGCAGTTCTTC
TRBD1 few TRBJ2-1 TRBV5-1 CASSYPGTVYNEQFF TGCGCCAGCAGTTATCCCGGGACAGTTTACAATGAGCAGTTCTTC
. few TRBJ2-4 TRBV7-2 CASSPQMSNIQYF TGTGCCAGCAGCCCCCAAATGTCAAACATTCAGTACTTC
. few TRBJ2-5 TRBV29-1 CSVREGETQYF TGCAGCGTACGAGAGGGTGAGACCCAGTACTTC
. few TRBJ2-5 TRBV7-9 CASSLVLTPQETQYF TGTGCCAGCAGCTTAGTTTTGACACCTCAAGAGACCCAGTACTTC
TRBD2 few TRBJ2-7 TRBV7-9 CASSPGTSPEQYF TGTGCCAGCAGCCCCGGGACTAGTCCGGAGCAGTACTTC
TRBD2 . TRBJ2-1 TRBV11-2 CASSLRGDSGVFYNEQFF TGTGCCAGCAGCTTAAGAGGTGATAGCGGGGTCTTCTACAATGAGCAGTTCTTC
TRBD1 few TRBJ2-5 TRBV29-1 CSVDRQGQETQYF TGCAGCGTTGATAGACAGGGACAAGAGACCCAGTACTTC
. few TRBJ1-5 TRBV20-1 CSARDLGRPSQPQHF TGCAGTGCTAGAGATCTCGGCAGGCCATCTCAGCCCCAGCATTTT
TRBD1 many TRBJ2-6 TRBV18 CASSPGQGSSGANVLTF TGTGCCAGCTCACCCGGACAGGGGAGCTCTGGGGCCAACGTCCTGACTTTC
. few TRBJ2-2 TRBV3-1 CASSLRRNTGELFF TGTGCCAGCAGCCTTAGGAGGAACACCGGGGAGCTGTTTTTT
. few TRBJ2-2 TRBV6-5 CASSWNLYLTNTGELFF TGTGCCAGCAGTTGGAACTTATACCTTACGAACACCGGGGAGCTGTTTTTT
. . TRBJ2-2 TRBV4-1 CASSQASGYSTGELFF TGCGCCAGCAGCCAAGCGTCAGGGTACAGTACCGGGGAGCTGTTTTTT
TRBD1 few TRBJ2-6 TRBV19 CASSMDRDTGANVLTF TGTGCCAGTAGTATGGACAGGGATACAGGGGCCAACGTCCTGACTTTC
TRBD2 many TRBJ2-1 TRBV7-9 CASSEVAGAMEQFF TGTGCCAGCAGCGAAGTAGCGGGAGCAATGGAGCAGTTCTTC
TRBD2 . TRBJ2-7 TRBV11-2 CASSFLRRVAGRIYEQYF TGTGCCAGCAGCTTCCTTAGGCGGGTAGCGGGACGGATTTACGAGCAGTACTTC
TRBD2 few TRBJ2-2 TRBV10-3 CAITKGLAGSNTGELFF TGTGCCATCACCAAAGGACTAGCGGGGTCAAACACCGGGGAGCTGTTTTTT
. many TRBJ2-1 TRBV5-1 CASSLRGPYNEQFF TGCGCCAGCAGCTTGCGGGGCCCTTACAATGAGCAGTTCTTC
. . TRBJ2-5 TRBV30 CAWRLVGHLTQYF TGTGCCTGGAGATTAGTAGGACACCTGACCCAGTACTTC
. few TRBJ2-3 TRBV11-2 CASSLIWDTQYF TGTGCCAGCAGCTTAATTTGGGATACGCAGTATTTT
. many TRBJ2-7 TRBV28 CASSLSQGRYEQYF TGTGCCAGCAGTTTATCCCAGGGGAGGTACGAGCAGTACTTC
. few TRBJ2-1 TRBV7-8 CASSLFGLNNEQFF TGTGCCAGCAGCCTATTTGGACTGAACAATGAGCAGTTCTTC
TRBD1 . TRBJ1-2 TRBV5-8 CASSWRRGPSQNYGYTF TGTGCCAGCAGCTGGAGGAGGGGGCCTTCTCAAAACTATGGCTACACCTTC
TRBD2 . TRBJ2-2 TRBV6-1 CASSEFGRAAGELFF TGTGCCAGCAGTGAATTCGGGAGGGCGGCAGGGGAGCTGTTTTTT
TRBD2 . TRBJ2-3 TRBV7-9 CASSGLATDTQYF TGTGCCAGCAGCGGACTAGCAACCGATACGCAGTATTTT
TRBD1 . TRBJ1-3 TRBV10-3 CAISDDRVNTIYF TGTGCCATCAGTGATGACAGGGTGAACACCATATATTTT
TRBD2 . TRBJ2-7 TRBV15 CATSRFYPGLESYEQYF TGTGCCACCAGCAGATTTTACCCGGGACTAGAGAGTTACGAGCAGTACTTC
TRBD1 . TRBJ2-7 TRBV29-1 CSVRTGAHGFEQYF TGCAGCGTCCGGACAGGAGCCCACGGCTTCGAGCAGTACTTC
TRBD2 medium-sized TRBJ2-5 TRBV9 CASSVGASGTQETQYF TGTGCCAGCAGCGTAGGAGCTAGCGGGACCCAAGAGACCCAGTACTTC
. . TRBJ2-7 TRBV7-9 CASSLRREYEQYF TGTGCCAGCAGCTTACGCAGGGAATACGAGCAGTACTTC
. few TRBJ2-6 TRBV5-1 CASSFKRPDSVSSGANVLTF TGCGCCAGCAGCTTTAAGCGGCCCGACAGCGTTAGCTCTGGGGCCAACGTCCTGACTTTC
. few TRBJ2-1 TRBV5-4 CASGLYNEQFF TGTGCCAGCGGTCTTTACAATGAGCAGTTCTTC
. . TRBJ2-3 TRBV11-2 CASSLRPFTDTQYF TGTGCCAGCAGCCTACGCCCGTTCACAGATACGCAGTATTTT
. few TRBJ2-7 TRBV4-1 CASSLLTGRSYEQYF TGCGCCAGCAGCCTCCTAACAGGACGCTCCTACGAGCAGTACTTC
. . TRBJ1-4 TRBV4-1 CASSLSPTNEKLFF TGCGCCAGCAGCCTAAGCCCAACTAATGAAAAACTGTTTTTT
. . TRBJ2-3 TRBV5-6 CASSLYPGLVTDTQYF TGTGCCAGCAGCTTGTACCCGGGATTAGTCACAGATACGCAGTATTTT
. few TRBJ2-7 TRBV5-3 CARSLGFGADEQYF TGTGCCAGAAGCTTGGGATTCGGGGCGGACGAGCAGTACTTC
TRBD1 . TRBJ1-2 TRBV20-1 CSRSKSGGGYTF TGCAGTCGGAGCAAGTCAGGGGGCGGCTACACCTTC
. many TRBJ2-5 TRBV12-3/TRBV12-4 CASSQPRYWETQYF TGTGCCAGCAGTCAGCCTCGCTACTGGGAGACCCAGTACTTC
. . TRBJ1-3 TRBV25-1 CASSPHSGNTIYF TGTGCCAGCAGTCCCCACTCTGGAAACACCATATATTTT
TRBD1 . TRBJ2-7 TRBV20-1 CSARAADRSNYYEQYF TGCAGTGCTAGAGCCGCGGACAGGTCTAACTACTACGAGCAGTACTTC
. few TRBJ2-1 TRBV21-1 CASIPRTSGSYNEQFF TGTGCCAGCATTCCCCGGACTAGCGGGAGCTACAATGAGCAGTTCTTC
TRBD2 few TRBJ2-1 TRBV4-1 CASSQDGLAGNYNEQFF TGCGCCAGCAGCCAAGATGGACTAGCGGGGAACTACAATGAGCAGTTCTTC
TRBD2 . TRBJ2-5 TRBV7-9 CASSLEITSVSGETQYF TGTGCCAGCAGCTTAGAGATTACTAGCGTGAGTGGAGAGACCCAGTACTTC